This T cell receptor (beta chain) originates from a study of cytomegalovirus exposure and HLA in healthy donors. General study findings and limits: Under in vitro conditions, three CMV-associated chains were confirmed as specific for CMV antigens.

Vbeta (60) and Jbeta (13) primers were used in the PCR. TCRdb keeps only in-frame clones here, not all; method: immunoSEQ multiplex PCR. The repertoire holds 200,000 to 250,000 clones, with about four fifths as singletons. With respect to this clone: Its antigen is as yet unknown.

V gave up 2 bases and J gave up 5 bases; unmatched junction bases: 9. Germline V gives CDR1 WSHSY, CDR2 SAAADI. The length of the CDR3 is 15 residues. The sequence came from a woman aged 50 to 60 in good health and CMV-seropositive. The sample comprised PBMCs. The J gene is TRBJ2-7, the V gene TRBV10-2; 7 nucleotides align to TRBD1. The CDR3 region has the DNA TGCGCCAGCAGTGAGCGGCAGGGGGTGCTCCACGAGCAGTACTTC. Its protein product is CASSERQGVLHEQYF.